These 8 T cell receptor beta chains originate from one sample sequenced in a study of blood T cell repertoires in COVID-19. Measured with immunoSEQ multiplex PCR; TCRdb has only the in-frame clones, and not every one. The sample comprises about 40,000 clones, approximately 80% of which are singletons, and roughly 14% rests with the top ten. The source material was peripheral blood. The receptors originated from a man between 50 and 59 years old with active or convalescent COVID-19.

The table lists this clone with a few counts. This chain connects TRBV5-1 to TRBJ1-6; no clear D. CDR3 length: 16 residues. Germline V lookup: CDR1 SGHRS, CDR2 YFSETQ. The germline V and J ends were trimmed by 0 bases and 5 bases, with 12 bases remaining between them. DNA of the CDR3: TGCGCCAGCAGCTTGGGGCTAAACAGTAATAATTCACCCCTCCACTTT. Translating gives CASSLGLNSNNSPLHF.

The chain employs TRBV9 and TRBJ1-1; the match to TRBD1 covers 7 bases. Germline V CDR1 and CDR2: SGDLS, YYNGEE. Trimming cost V 4 bases and J 3 bases; bases outside gene matches: 9. This CDR3 spans 15 amino acids. This chain's CDR3 is CASSPHRGTDTEAFF. The CDR3 region has the DNA TGTGCCAGCAGCCCTCACAGGGGCACGGACACTGAAGCTTTCTTT.

The rearrangement joins TRBV10-3 to TRBJ1-1; no clear D gene. There are 14 residues in the CDR3. Trimming shortened V by 0 bases and J by 0 bases, and 5 bases separated the two germline ends. The germline gives CDR1 ENHRY, CDR2 SYGVKD. The CDR3 loop reads CAISESSVNTEAFF. The CDR3 DNA sequence: TGTGCCATCAGTGAGTCGTCGGTGAACACTGAAGCTTTCTTT.

In DNA form, the CDR3 reads TGCGCCAGCAGCGCCGGGACAGGGACCTACGAGCAGTACTTC. Its protein product is CASSAGTGTYEQYF. The chain recombines TRBV5-1 with TRBJ2-7, with TRBD1 matching 9 bases. Trimming removed 4 bases from V and 2 bases from J; junction bases left unmatched: 4. Germline V lookup: CDR1 SGHRS, CDR2 YFSETQ. CDR3 length: 14 amino acids. Full variable domain (remainder filled in from reference TRBV5-1 and TRBJ2-7): KAGVTQTPRYLIKTRGQQVTLSCSPISGHRSVSWYQQTPGQGLQFLFEYFSETQRNKGNFPGRFSGRQFSNSRSEMNVSTLELGDSALYLCASSAGTGTYEQYFGPGTRLTVT.

The V and J genes are TRBV3-1 (or the pseudogene TRBV3-2) and TRBJ2-2; 8 bases match TRBD2. Germline trimming cut 3 bases from V and 8 bases from J; bases unmatched to any gene: 11. Germline V lookup: CDR1 LGHDT, CDR2 YNNKEL (reference sequence). The CDR3 length is 16 residues. For the CDR3, the DNA is TGTGCCAGCAGCCACCGACCCGGGGGGGCAGATGGGGAGCTGTTTTTT. It encodes CASSHRPGGADGELFF.

The CDR3 loop is CASSLDGGDLPTYEQYF. The CDR3 bases are TGTGCCAGCAGCTTAGATGGGGGGGACCTTCCTACCTACGAGCAGTACTTC. This rearrangement joins TRBV11-2 to TRBJ2-7; 7 bases fit TRBD2. With V trimmed by 0 bases and J by 2 bases, 10 bases remained unmatched. The CDR3 sequence is 17 residues long. CDR1 and CDR2 (germline): SGHAT, FQNNGV.

The count of this clone is one. The chain has TRBV14 and TRBJ2-1; 9 positions match TRBD2. This CDR3 has 15 residues. With V trimmed by 4 bases and J by 1 base, 2 bases remained unmatched. Germline CDR1 SGHDN, CDR2 FVKESK. The CDR3 is CASSPRGGSYNEQFF. The CDR3 DNA reads TGTGCCAGCAGCCCGCGGGGGGGTTCCTACAATGAGCAGTTCTTC.

This chain uses TRBV29-1 with TRBJ1-1; weak D call: TRBD1 (6 bases). Germline V gives CDR1 SQVTM, CDR2 ANQGSEA. There are 13 residues in the CDR3. The V end lost 7 bases, the J end lost 1 base, and 13 bases lay between the germline ends. The CDR3 is CSGRGWGNTEAFF. The CDR3 nucleotides are TGCAGCGGAAGGGGGTGGGGGAACACTGAAGCTTTCTTT.